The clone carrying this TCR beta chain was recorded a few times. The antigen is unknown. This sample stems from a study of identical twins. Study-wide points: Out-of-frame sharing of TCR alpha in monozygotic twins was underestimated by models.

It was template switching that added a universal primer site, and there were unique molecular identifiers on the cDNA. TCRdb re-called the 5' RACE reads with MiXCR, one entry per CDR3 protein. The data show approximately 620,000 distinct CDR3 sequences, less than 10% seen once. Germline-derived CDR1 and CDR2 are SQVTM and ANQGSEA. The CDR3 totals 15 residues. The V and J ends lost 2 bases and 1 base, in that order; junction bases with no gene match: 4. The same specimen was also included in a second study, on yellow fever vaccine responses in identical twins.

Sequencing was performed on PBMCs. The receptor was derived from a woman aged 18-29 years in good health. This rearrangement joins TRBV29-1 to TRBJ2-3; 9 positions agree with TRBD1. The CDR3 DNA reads TGCAGCGTTGAATCCTGGGACAGGGGCACAGATACGCAGTATTTT. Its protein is CSVESWDRGTDTQYF.